The 10 T cell receptor beta chains below were found in one sample sequenced in a study of cytomegalovirus exposure and HLA in healthy donors. Generated by immunoSEQ multiplex PCR, the TCRdb table keeps only in-frame clones and is missing some. The table lists 100,000 to 150,000 clones, about 93% of them singletons. Sequenced material: PBMCs. Receptors originate from a woman younger than 35 in good health and CMV-seronegative.

The rearrangement joins TRBV6-1 to TRBJ1-5, with TRBD1 matching 8 bases. Trimming removed 7 bases from V and 6 bases from J; junction bases left unmatched: 5. Germline V gene data show CDR1 as MNHNS and CDR2 as SASEGT. This CDR3 has 13 amino acids. CDR3 bases: TGTGCCAGCAACCCGACAGGGGCTCAGCCCCAGCATTTT. It codes for CASNPTGAQPQHF.

The chain employs TRBV28 and TRBJ1-2; no clear D. V lost 6 bases and J lost 2, with 13 bases in between. The CDR3 loop spans 14 amino acids. Germline V CDR1 and CDR2: MDHEN, SYDVKM. The CDR3 nucleotides are TGTGCCAGCAGCTTCGGACTTACAAACTATGGCTACACCTTC. The encoded protein is CASSFGLTNYGYTF.

The chain joins TRBV6-5 to TRBJ1-5; D perhaps matches TRBD1 (5 bases). With 6 bases removed from V and 6 bases from J, the gap between germline ends came to 18 bases. Germline assignment: CDR1 MNHEY and CDR2 SVGAGI. This CDR3 has 15 residues. The CDR3 coding sequence is TGTGCCAGCAGACCCGGCGCAGGGTACAGTCAGCCCCAGCATTTT. This gives the protein CASRPGAGYSQPQHF.

The CDR3 loop reads CASSGDSFTDTQYF. The DNA for the CDR3 is TGTGCCAGCAGCGGTGACTCCTTCACAGATACGCAGTATTTT. The V call is TRBV9, the J call TRBJ2-3, with D unclear. Trimming stripped 3 bases from V and 2 bases from J, with 10 bases between. This CDR3 spans 14 amino acids. From germline, CDR1 is SGDLS and CDR2 YYNGEE.

This clone was seen only once. V is TRBV7-9 and J is TRBJ2-3; 10 bases fit TRBD2. This CDR3 region has 15 residues. V lost 5 bases, J lost 6 bases, and 8 bases stayed unmatched. The germline V gene has CDR1 SEHNR and CDR2 FQNEAQ (reference sequence). DNA for the CDR3: TGTGCCAGCAGCCCTCGAGCTAGCGGGAGTGATACGCAGTATTTT. Its translation is CASSPRASGSDTQYF. Drawing the rest from reference TRBV7-9 and TRBJ2-3, the complete variable domain is DTGVSQNPRHKITKRGQNVTFRCDPISEHNRLYWYRQTLGQGPEFLTYFQNEAQLEKSRLLSDRFSAERPKGSFSTLEIQRTEQGDSAMYLCASSPRASGSDTQYFGPGTRLTVL.

The chain links TRBV30 to TRBJ2-1; D remains ambiguous. V shed 2 bases and J shed 3 bases, with 11 bases lying between them. This CDR3 is 14 amino acids long. Germline CDR1 reads GTSNPN; CDR2 reads SVGIG (reference sequence). The CDR3 region is CAWSIDSNYNEQFF. The CDR3 bases are TGTGCCTGGAGTATCGACTCGAACTACAATGAGCAGTTCTTC.

This clone was picked up one time. The gene calls are TRBV9 and TRBJ2-1, with TRBD2 as a possible D gene (7 bases). The V and J ends lost 4 bases and 3 bases respectively, with 14 bases between them. Germline V gene lookup returns CDR1 SGDLS and CDR2 YYNGEE. This CDR3 region has 15 residues. CDR3 coding DNA: TGTGCCAGCAGCTCCGGGGGGCCTATCTACAATGAGCAGTTCTTC. Its translation: CASSSGGPIYNEQFF. The complete variable domain, with remaining parts taken from reference TRBV9 and TRBJ2-1, reads DSGVTQTPKHLITATGQRVTLRCSPRSGDLSVYWYQQSLDQGLQFLIQYYNGEERAKGNILERFSAQQFPDLHSELNLSSLELGDSALYFCASSSGGPIYNEQFFGPGTRLTVL.

This chain links TRBV19 with TRBJ1-2; tentatively, D is TRBD1 (6 bases). Trimming took 5 bases from V and 4 from J, leaving 11 bases between them. The CDR3 extends over 13 amino acids. The germline V gene has CDR1 LNHDA and CDR2 SQIVND (reference sequence). The CDR3 coding sequence is TGTGCCAGTAGTCAGGACAGATCCTATGGCTACACCTTC. Protein: CASSQDRSYGYTF.

The V gene is TRBV7-6, the J gene TRBJ2-1, with 8 bases lining up with TRBD1. Germline CDR1 SGHVS, CDR2 FNYEAQ. The CDR3 length is 16 residues. The V gene end was trimmed by 5 bases and the J gene end by 5 bases; junction bases not matched to a gene: 11. CDR3 region: CASSLDPGGAHNEQFF. Here the CDR3 DNA reads TGTGCCAGCAGCCTCGATCCAGGGGGCGCCCACAATGAGCAGTTCTTC.

The gene calls are TRBV10-1 and TRBJ1-6, with TRBD1 matching 9 bases. CDR3 length: 15 amino acids. Trimming took 7 bases from V and 10 from J; bases not matched to a gene: 11. Looked up from germline, CDR1 is WNHNN and CDR2 is SYGVQD (reference sequence). CDR3 residues: CASTKTGGLNSPLHF. CDR3 sequence (DNA): TGCGCCAGCACTAAAACAGGGGGCTTAAACTCACCCCTCCACTTT.